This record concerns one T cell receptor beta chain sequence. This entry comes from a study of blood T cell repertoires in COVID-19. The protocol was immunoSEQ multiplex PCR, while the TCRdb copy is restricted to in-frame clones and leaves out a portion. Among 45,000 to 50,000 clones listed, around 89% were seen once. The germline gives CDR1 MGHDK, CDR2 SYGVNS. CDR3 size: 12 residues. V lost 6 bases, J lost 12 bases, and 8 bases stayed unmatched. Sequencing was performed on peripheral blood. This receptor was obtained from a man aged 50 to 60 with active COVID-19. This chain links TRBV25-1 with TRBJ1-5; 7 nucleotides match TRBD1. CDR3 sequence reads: CASRKWQGVQHF. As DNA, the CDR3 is TGTGCCAGCAGAAAGTGGCAGGGGGTCCAGCATTTT.